These 13 T cell receptor beta chains originate from one sample sequenced in a study of T cell repertoires in cytomegalovirus infection. These receptors' targets are unknown. TCRdb called the reads again in MiXCR, with one record for every CDR3 protein. The repertoire has about 480,000 distinct CDR3 sequences, roughly a third of them found once; the top ten carry 15% to 20%. This specimen was cultured PBMCs, taken from culture after CMV antigen stimulation. These receptors originate from a human donor in good health (CMV status not recorded). Some clones in this sample may be carry-over from other donors' samples.

V usage is TRBV7-9 and J usage is TRBJ2-1; 9 nucleotides align to TRBD1. Germline CDR1 is SEHNR and CDR2 is FQNEAQ (reference sequence). After removal of 5 bases from V and 15 bases from J, the junction contained 5 bases not matched to a gene. This CDR3 spans 11 amino acids. The CDR3 protein is CASSRTGEPFF. The CDR3 bases are TGTGCCAGCAGCCGGACAGGGGAACCGTTCTTC.

The gene calls are TRBV11-2 and TRBJ2-1, with TRBD2 identical over 9 bases. Trimming at V came to 2 bases and at J to 0 bases, leaving 2 bases not matched to a gene. The CDR3 spans 16 residues. Germline V gives CDR1 SGHAT, CDR2 FQNNGV. The chain's CDR3 is CASSLLAGTSYNEQFF. CDR3 nucleotides: TGTGCCAGCAGCTTACTAGCGGGAACCTCCTACAATGAGCAGTTCTTC.

The chain has TRBV7-8 and TRBJ2-7; 7 bases align to TRBD1. The length of the CDR3 is 14 residues. After removal of 0 bases from V and 1 base from J, the junction contained 0 bases not matched to a gene. Germline CDR1 is SGHVS and CDR2 is FQNEAQ. The CDR3 loop is CASSLADRSYEQYV. The CDR3 DNA reads as TGTGCCAGCAGCTTAGCGGACAGGTCCTACGAGCAGTACGTC.

This clonotype was counted at least ten times. V gene TRBV7-8 combines with J gene TRBJ2-3; a possible D gene is TRBD1 (5 bases). The germline CDR1 and CDR2 sequences are SGHVS and FQNEAQ. This CDR3 is 14 amino acids long. V lost 4 bases and J lost 2, with 10 bases in between. The CDR3: CASSSRQNTDTQYF. As DNA, the CDR3 is TGTGCCAGCAGCTCGCGACAGAACACAGATACGCAGTATTTT.

The chain recombines TRBV30 with TRBJ1-1; TRBD1 agrees at 10 bases. The CDR3 has 13 amino acids. Germline V gene sequence: CDR1 GTSNPN, CDR2 SVGIG (reference sequence). V was clipped by 5 bases and J by 6 bases; unmatched bases: 6. The CDR3 bases are TGTGCCTGGGACAGGGGGCGCCGCCCTGAAGCTTTCTTT. Translated, it gives CAWDRGRRPEAFF.

This clonotype was counted only a few times. The chain is built from TRBV7-2 and TRBJ2-3, with TRBD1 matching 10 bases. This CDR3 is built from 17 residues. Germline-derived CDR1 and CDR2 are SGHTA and FQGNSA. Germline trimming cut 4 bases from V and 4 bases from J; bases unmatched to any gene: 11. The CDR3 DNA reads TGTGCCAGCAGCTCGCCCCTGACAGGGGGCGCGGCAGATACGCAGTATTTT. This codes for CASSSPLTGGAADTQYF.

This chain uses TRBV6-1 with TRBJ1-1, with D possibly TRBD1 on 5 matching bases. CDR1 and CDR2 from the germline V gene are MNHNS and SASEGT. The length of the CDR3 is 15 residues. V dropped 6 bases and J dropped 10 bases, with 24 bases sitting between them. CDR3 sequence: CASSPPWGGGYGAFF. For the CDR3, the DNA is TGTGCCAGCAGCCCTCCGTGGGGCGGAGGTTATGGAGCTTTCTTT.

This clonotype appeared once. This chain links TRBV12-3 or TRBV12-4 with TRBJ2-2; maybe TRBD2 (6 bases). The V end lost 3 bases, the J end lost 4 bases, and 9 bases lay between the germline ends. The CDR3 has 14 amino acids. CDR3 sequence (DNA): TGTGCCAGCAGTTTCCTAGCGATCACCGGGGAGCTGTTTTTT. Its translation is CASSFLAITGELFF.

The gene calls are TRBV27 and TRBJ2-7; D assignment may be TRBD1 or TRBD2 (5 bases each). Germline-derived CDR1 and CDR2 are MNHEY and SMNVEV (reference sequence). The length of the CDR3 is 13 residues. The germline V and J ends were trimmed by 6 bases and 6 bases, with 15 bases remaining between them. Here the CDR3 DNA reads TGTGCCAGCAGCCCGGGGACCGTGGGCGAGCAGTACTTC. Its protein is CASSPGTVGEQYF.

This clonotype has only a few counts. J is TRBJ2-3 and V is TRBV5-1; the D is unclear. The germline V gene encodes CDR1 SGHRS and CDR2 YFSETQ. Trimming took 2 bases from V and 2 from J, leaving 12 bases between them. The length of the CDR3 is 15 residues. The CDR3: CASSLSSPPTDTQYF. The CDR3, as DNA: TGCGCCAGCAGCTTATCGTCCCCCCCCACAGATACGCAGTATTTT.

The CDR3: CAWSAGLAGYEQYF. For the CDR3, the DNA is TGTGCCTGGAGTGCCGGTCTAGCGGGGTACGAGCAGTACTTC. V and J are TRBV30 and TRBJ2-7; 9 bases are a match to TRBD2. The V gene end was trimmed by 1 base and the J gene end by 4 bases; junction bases not matched to a gene: 5. The CDR3 has 14 amino acids. CDR1 and CDR2 from the germline V gene are GTSNPN and SVGIG (reference sequence).

This clonotype showed up just a few times. The rearrangement links TRBV10-3 to TRBJ2-1; D is ambiguous. The germline V gene encodes CDR1 ENHRY and CDR2 SYGVKD. Trimming cost V 6 bases and J 0 bases, with 12 bases left between them. The CDR3 consists of 15 residues. The CDR3 loop is CAIRLDGSSYNEQFF. DNA of the CDR3: TGTGCCATCAGATTGGACGGAAGCTCCTACAATGAGCAGTTCTTC.

This clonotype was seen only once. The CDR3 bases are TGCGCCAGCCGTCAAGGGACCGGGACAAACTATGGCTACACCTTC. Protein product: CASRQGTGTNYGYTF. V usage is TRBV4-3 and J usage is TRBJ1-2; weak D call: TRBD1 (6 bases). Germline CDR1 and CDR2: LGHNA and YSLEER. The CDR3 covers 15 residues. Trimming cost V 8 bases and J 2 bases, with 18 bases left between them.